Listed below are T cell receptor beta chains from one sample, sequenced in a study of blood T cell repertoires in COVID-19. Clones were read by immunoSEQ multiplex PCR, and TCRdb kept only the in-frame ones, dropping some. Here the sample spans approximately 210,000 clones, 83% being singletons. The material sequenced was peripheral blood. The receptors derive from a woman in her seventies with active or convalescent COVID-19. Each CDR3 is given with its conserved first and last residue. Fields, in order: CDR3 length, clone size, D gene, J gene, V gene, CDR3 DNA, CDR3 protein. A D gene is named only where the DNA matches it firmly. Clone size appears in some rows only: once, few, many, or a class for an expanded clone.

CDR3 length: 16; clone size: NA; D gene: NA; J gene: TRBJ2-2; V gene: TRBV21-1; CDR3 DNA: TGTGCCAGCAGCAAATCCGGACAGGGCGCCACCGGGGAGCTGTTTTTT; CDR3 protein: CASSKSGQGATGELFF
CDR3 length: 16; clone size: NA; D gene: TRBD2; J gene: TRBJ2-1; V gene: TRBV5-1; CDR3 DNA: TGCGCCAGCACGGTTTTCAGCGGGGGCAGTTATAATGAGCAGTTCTTC; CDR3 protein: CASTVFSGGSYNEQFF
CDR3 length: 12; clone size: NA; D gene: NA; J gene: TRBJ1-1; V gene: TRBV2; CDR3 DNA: TGTGCCTCCAGAGACAGCCACACTGAAGCTTTCTTT; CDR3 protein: CASRDSHTEAFF
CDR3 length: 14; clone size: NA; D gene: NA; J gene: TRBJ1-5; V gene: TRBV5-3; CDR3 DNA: TGTGCCAGAAGCCCTCGGACAACCCATCAGCCCCAGCATTTT; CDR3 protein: CARSPRTTHQPQHF
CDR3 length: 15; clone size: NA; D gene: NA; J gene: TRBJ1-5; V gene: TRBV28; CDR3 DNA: TGTGCCAGCAGTTTATTGGGGCAGTCGTATCAGCCCCAGCATTTT; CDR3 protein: CASSLLGQSYQPQHF
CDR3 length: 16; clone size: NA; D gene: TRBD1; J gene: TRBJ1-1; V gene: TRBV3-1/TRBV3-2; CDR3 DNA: TGTGCCAGCAGCCTCCAGGGGGTAATTCCGAACACTGAAGCTTTCTTT; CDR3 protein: CASSLQGVIPNTEAFF
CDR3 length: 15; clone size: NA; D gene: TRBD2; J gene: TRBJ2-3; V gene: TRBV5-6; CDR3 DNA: TGTGCCAGCAGCGTAGCGGGGGGCCTCACAGATACGCAGTATTTT; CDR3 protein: CASSVAGGLTDTQYF
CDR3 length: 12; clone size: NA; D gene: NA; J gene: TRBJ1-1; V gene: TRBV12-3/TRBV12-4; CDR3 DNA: TGTGCCAGCAGTTTGGGGCCCACTGAAGCTTTCTTT; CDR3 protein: CASSLGPTEAFF
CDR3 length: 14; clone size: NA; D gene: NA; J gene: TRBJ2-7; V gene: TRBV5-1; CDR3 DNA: TGCGCCAGCAGCCCGCACGGGTTGGTCTACGAGCAGTACTTC; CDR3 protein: CASSPHGLVYEQYF
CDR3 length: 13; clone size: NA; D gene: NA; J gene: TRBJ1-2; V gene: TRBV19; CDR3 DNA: TGTGCCAGTAGTATCGAGGTTAACTATGGCTACACCTTC; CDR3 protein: CASSIEVNYGYTF
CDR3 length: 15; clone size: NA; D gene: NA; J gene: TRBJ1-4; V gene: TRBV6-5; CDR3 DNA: TGTGCCAGCAGGGGTTCCGGGACCTCCTGGGGGGGACTGTTTTTT; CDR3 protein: CASRGSGTSWGGLFF
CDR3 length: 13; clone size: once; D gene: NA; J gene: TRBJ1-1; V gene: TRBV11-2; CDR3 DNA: TGTGCCAGCAGCTTACATCTGAACACTGAAGCTTTCTTT; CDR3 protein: CASSLHLNTEAFF
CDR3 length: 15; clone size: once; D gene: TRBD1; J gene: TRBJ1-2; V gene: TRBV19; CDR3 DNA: TGTGCCAGTAGTATAGGGTTGGACAGGGGCTATGGCTACACCTTC; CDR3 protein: CASSIGLDRGYGYTF
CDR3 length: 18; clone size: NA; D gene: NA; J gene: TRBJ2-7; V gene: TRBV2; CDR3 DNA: TGTGCCAGCAGTGATCAGGGATTTCGTCATTCCTCTCCCTACGAGCAGTACTTC; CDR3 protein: CASSDQGFRHSSPYEQYF
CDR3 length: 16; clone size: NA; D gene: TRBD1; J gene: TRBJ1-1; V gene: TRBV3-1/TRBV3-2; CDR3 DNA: TGTGCCAGCAGCCAAGCGCAGGGGGGCGCGAACACTGAAGCTTTCTTT; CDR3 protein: CASSQAQGGANTEAFF
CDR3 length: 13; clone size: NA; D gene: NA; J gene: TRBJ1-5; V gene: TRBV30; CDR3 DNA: TGTGCCTGGAGTAAGAGGGTTGATCAGCCCCAGCATTTT; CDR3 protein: CAWSKRVDQPQHF
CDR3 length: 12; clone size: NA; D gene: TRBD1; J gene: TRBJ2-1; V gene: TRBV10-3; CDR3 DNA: TGTGCCATCAAAGGGACAGACGATGAGCAGTTCTTC; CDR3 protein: CAIKGTDDEQFF